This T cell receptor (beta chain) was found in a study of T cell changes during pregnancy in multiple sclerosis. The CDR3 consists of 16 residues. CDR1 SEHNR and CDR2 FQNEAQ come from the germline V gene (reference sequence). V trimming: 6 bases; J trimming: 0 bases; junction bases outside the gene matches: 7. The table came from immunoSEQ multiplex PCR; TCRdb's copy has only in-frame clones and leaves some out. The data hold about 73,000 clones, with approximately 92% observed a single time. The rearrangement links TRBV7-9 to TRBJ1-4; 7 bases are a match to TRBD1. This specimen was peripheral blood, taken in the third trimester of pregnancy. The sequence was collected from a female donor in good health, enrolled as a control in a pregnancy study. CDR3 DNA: TGTGCCAGCAGTAAGGACAGGTTCGCAACTAATGAAAAACTGTTTTTT. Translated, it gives CASSKDRFATNEKLFF.